Below, one T cell receptor (beta chain) is given with its context. This entry comes from a study of cytomegalovirus exposure and HLA in healthy donors. The PCR contained 60 Vbeta and 13 Jbeta primers. Using immunoSEQ multiplex PCR, the repertoire was profiled, and TCRdb retains in-frame clones only, with some absent. The sample lists fewer than 200,000 clones, approximately 70% occurring once. Per germline, CDR1 MGHRA and CDR2 YSYEKL. The CDR3 runs to 13 residues. With 7 bases removed from V and 4 bases from J, the gap between germline ends came to 11 bases. Specimen: PBMCs. This chain uses TRBV4-1 with TRBJ1-5, with a possible D match to TRBD1 (5 bases). This sequence was found in a woman aged 25 to 39 in good health and CMV-seronegative. Here the CDR3 DNA reads TGCGCCAGCAAGGGGCAGGCAAATCAGCCCCAGCATTTT. Translating gives CASKGQANQPQHF.